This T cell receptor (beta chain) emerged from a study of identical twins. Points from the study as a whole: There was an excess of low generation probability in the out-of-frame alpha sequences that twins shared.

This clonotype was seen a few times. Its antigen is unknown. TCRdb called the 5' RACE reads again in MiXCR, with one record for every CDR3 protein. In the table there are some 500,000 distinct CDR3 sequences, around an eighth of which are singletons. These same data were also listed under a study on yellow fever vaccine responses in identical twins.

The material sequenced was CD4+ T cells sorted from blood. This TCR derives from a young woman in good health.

The CDR3 spells CASSQEGQQYEQYF. CDR3 nucleotides: TGTGCCAGCAGCCAAGAGGGACAGCAATACGAGCAGTACTTC. The genes are TRBV4-2 and TRBJ2-7; 7 bases agree with TRBD1. V lost 0 bases, J lost 4 bases, and 3 bases stayed unmatched. CDR1 and CDR2 from the germline V gene are LGHNA and YNFKEQ. The CDR3 is 14 amino acids.